This T cell receptor beta chain was sequenced during a study of shared clonotypes between healthy human individuals. Study context: Per-donor plates numbered three CD4 naive, three CD4 memory, two CD8 naive and one CD8 memory. Findings of the study overall: Genetic and exposure-history diversity was limited by the few donors.

Deep-level running was used for the assay. Clones were read by immunoSEQ multiplex PCR, and TCRdb kept only the in-frame ones, dropping some. This table has fewer than 400,000 clones, around 74% appearing once. In the case of this clone: What it recognizes is unknown. Other DNA sequences from this sample encode an identical CDR3 as well.

The CDR3 is 15 residues long. From germline, CDR1 is MNHNS and CDR2 SASEGT. V shed 1 base and J shed 0 bases, with 8 bases lying between them. CD4+ cells were split into CD45RA+ naive and CD45RA-negative memory subsets. This receptor was taken from a young man in good health. The V call is TRBV6-1, the J call TRBJ2-3, with unresolved D. The sequenced material came from memory CD4+ T cells sorted from blood. The subset was: CD45RA-negative fraction. The CDR3 DNA sequence: TGTGCCAGCAGTGAAGGTGTCCGTAGCACAGATACGCAGTATTTT. Protein: CASSEGVRSTDTQYF.